Listed below are T cell receptor beta chains from one sample, sequenced in a study of radiation and T cells in renal cell carcinoma. Sequencing was performed with immunoSEQ multiplex PCR; in TCRdb, only in-frame clones are kept and a portion is missing. This table has about 150,000 clones, approximately 86% appearing once. The sequencing here drew on blood, taken from a patient whose treatment included radiotherapy and nephrectomy. These TCRs come from a woman in her forties or fifties with renal cell carcinoma. CDR3s include the opening cysteine and the closing phenylalanine or tryptophan. A D gene is named only where the DNA matches it firmly. The size of a clone is reported for some rows only, either as once, few or many, or as a class for expanded clones.

TRBJ2-1	TRBV7-3	-	-	CASSSRGGEQFF	TGTGCCAGCAGCTCCCGCGGTGGTGAGCAGTTCTTC
TRBJ2-3	TRBV5-1	-	-	CASSLARDGTDTQYF	TGCGCCAGCAGCTTGGCCAGGGACGGCACAGATACGCAGTATTTT
TRBJ1-3	TRBV7-2	-	-	CASSSSVHTIYF	TGTGCCAGCAGCTCCTCAGTACACACCATATATTTT
TRBJ2-7	TRBV29-1	-	-	CSVQNRAGEQYF	TGCAGCGTCCAAAACAGGGCTGGGGAGCAGTACTTC
TRBJ1-2	TRBV6-6	-	TRBD1	CASSAGGSSYGYTF	TGTGCCAGCAGTGCAGGGGGCAGCAGCTATGGCTACACCTTC
TRBJ2-1	TRBV19	-	-	CASSIGIPGDEQFF	TGTGCCAGTAGTATAGGTATACCGGGCGATGAGCAGTTCTTC
TRBJ1-2	TRBV9	-	-	CASSVGGSHYGHTF	TGTGCCAGCAGCGTAGGAGGCAGTCACTATGGCCACACCTTC
TRBJ2-5	TRBV7-2	-	-	CASSLALETQYF	TGTGCCAGCAGCTTAGCGTTGGAGACCCAGTACTTC
TRBJ1-1	TRBV6-5	once	-	CASSYYSGSTEAFF	TGTGCCAGCAGTTATTATTCGGGGTCGACTGAAGCTTTCTTT
TRBJ1-5	TRBV28	-	-	CASKVDGLNQPQHF	TGTGCCAGCAAAGTGGACGGCCTTAATCAGCCCCAGCATTTT
TRBJ2-5	TRBV9	-	-	CASSVEGTLAQETQYF	TGTGCCAGCAGCGTAGAGGGGACACTTGCCCAGGAGACCCAGTACTTC
TRBJ1-1	TRBV19	once	-	CASIPLYDRGSYTEAFF	TGTGCCAGTATCCCCTTATATGATAGGGGGTCTTACACTGAAGCTTTCTTT
TRBJ2-7	TRBV5-8	-	TRBD1	CASSIDRESNEQYF	TGTGCCAGCAGCATAGACAGGGAGAGCAACGAGCAGTACTTC